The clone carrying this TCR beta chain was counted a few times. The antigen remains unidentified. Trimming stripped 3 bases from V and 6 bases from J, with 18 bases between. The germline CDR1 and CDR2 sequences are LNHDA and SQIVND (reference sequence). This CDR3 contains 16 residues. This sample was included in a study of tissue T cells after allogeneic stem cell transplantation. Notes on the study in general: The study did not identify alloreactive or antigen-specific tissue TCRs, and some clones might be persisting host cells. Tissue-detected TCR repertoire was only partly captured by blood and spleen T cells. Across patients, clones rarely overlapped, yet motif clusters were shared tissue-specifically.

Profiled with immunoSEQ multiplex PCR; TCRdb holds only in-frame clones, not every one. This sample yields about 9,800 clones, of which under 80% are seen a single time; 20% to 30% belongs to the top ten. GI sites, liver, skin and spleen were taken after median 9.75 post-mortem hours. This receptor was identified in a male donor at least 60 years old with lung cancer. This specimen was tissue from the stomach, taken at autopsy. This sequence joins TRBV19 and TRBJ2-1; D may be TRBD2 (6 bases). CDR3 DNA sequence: TGTGCCAGTAGTATTCGGTTCGGGACTTGGGGCAATGAGCAGTTCTTC. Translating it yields CASSIRFGTWGNEQFF.